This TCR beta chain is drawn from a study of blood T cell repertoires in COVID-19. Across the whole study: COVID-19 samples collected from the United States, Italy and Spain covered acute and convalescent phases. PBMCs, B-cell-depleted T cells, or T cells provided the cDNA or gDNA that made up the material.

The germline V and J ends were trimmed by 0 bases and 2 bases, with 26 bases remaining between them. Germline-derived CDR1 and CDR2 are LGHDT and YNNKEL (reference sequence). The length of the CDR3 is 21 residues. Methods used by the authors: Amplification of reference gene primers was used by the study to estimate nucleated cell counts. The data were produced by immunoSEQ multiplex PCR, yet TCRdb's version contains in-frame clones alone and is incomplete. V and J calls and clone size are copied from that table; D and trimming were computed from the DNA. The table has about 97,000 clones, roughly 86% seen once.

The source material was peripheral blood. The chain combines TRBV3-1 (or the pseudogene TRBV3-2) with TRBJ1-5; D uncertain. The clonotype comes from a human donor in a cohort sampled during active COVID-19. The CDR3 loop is CASSQESFGGLDTSCNQPQHF. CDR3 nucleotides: TGTGCCAGCAGCCAAGAGTCATTTGGAGGTTTAGACACGAGCTGCAATCAGCCCCAGCATTTT.